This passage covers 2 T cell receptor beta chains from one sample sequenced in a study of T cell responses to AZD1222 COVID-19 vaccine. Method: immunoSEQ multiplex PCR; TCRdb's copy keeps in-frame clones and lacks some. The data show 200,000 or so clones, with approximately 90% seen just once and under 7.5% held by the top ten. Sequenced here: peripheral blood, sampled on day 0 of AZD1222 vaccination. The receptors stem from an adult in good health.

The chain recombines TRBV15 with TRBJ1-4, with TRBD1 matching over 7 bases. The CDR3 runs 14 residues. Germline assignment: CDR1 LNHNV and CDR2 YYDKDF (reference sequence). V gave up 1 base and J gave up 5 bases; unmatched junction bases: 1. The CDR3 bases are TGTGCCACCAGCAGAGGACAGGGAAATGAAAAACTGTTTTTT. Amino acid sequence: CATSRGQGNEKLFF.

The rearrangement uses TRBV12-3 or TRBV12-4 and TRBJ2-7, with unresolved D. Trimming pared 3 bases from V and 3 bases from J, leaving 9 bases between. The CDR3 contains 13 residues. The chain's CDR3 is CASSFGGYYEQYF. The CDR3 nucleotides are TGTGCCAGCAGTTTCGGCGGCTACTACGAGCAGTACTTC.